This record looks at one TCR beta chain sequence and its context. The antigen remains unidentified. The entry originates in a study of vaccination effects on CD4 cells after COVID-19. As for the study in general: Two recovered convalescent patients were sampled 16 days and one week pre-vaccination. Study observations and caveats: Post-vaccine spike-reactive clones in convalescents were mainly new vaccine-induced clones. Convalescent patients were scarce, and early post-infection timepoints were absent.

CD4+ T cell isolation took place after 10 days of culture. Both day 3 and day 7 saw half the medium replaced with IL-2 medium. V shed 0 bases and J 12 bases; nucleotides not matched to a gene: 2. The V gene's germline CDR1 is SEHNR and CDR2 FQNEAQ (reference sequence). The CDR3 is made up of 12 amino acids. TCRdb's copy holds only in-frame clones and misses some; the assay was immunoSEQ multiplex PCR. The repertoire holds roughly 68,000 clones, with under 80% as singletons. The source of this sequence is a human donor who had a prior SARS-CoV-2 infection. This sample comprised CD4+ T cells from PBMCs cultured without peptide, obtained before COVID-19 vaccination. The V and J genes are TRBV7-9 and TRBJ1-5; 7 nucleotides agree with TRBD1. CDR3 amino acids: CASSLATGRQHF. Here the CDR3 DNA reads TGTGCCAGCAGCTTAGCGACAGGGCGCCAGCATTTT.